A single T cell receptor (beta chain) is shown here with its context. Its specificity is unknown. This sample was taken from a study of cytomegalovirus exposure and HLA in healthy donors. Study background: Counted in an early data release were approximately 80 million unique TCRs from HLA-typed donors. Genetic ancestry analysis placed about 80% of the 398 donors that were genotyped in the Caucasian-associated cluster.

Study results and caveats: Both high specificity and high sensitivity reportedly marked the classifier's diagnosis of cytomegalovirus status. TCR beta sequences reportedly predicted most subjects' HLA-A and HLA-B alleles accurately.

Primers for the PCR totalled 60 Vbeta and 13 Jbeta. Profiled with immunoSEQ multiplex PCR; TCRdb holds only in-frame clones, not every one. The sample yields around 130,000 clones, over 75% seen once. Trimming took off 0 bases at V and 0 bases at J, with 9 bases between the two ends. The CDR3 contains 14 residues. Per the germline V gene, CDR1 is GTSNPN and CDR2 is SVGIG (reference sequence). The V and J genes are TRBV30 and TRBJ2-7, with a tentative D call TRBD2 (6 bases). The sample consisted of PBMCs. This TCR came from a man aged 25 to 45 in good health and CMV-seronegative. CDR3 residues: CAWSVGGSSYEQYF. In DNA, the CDR3 is TGTGCCTGGAGTGTGGGAGGAAGCTCCTACGAGCAGTACTTC.